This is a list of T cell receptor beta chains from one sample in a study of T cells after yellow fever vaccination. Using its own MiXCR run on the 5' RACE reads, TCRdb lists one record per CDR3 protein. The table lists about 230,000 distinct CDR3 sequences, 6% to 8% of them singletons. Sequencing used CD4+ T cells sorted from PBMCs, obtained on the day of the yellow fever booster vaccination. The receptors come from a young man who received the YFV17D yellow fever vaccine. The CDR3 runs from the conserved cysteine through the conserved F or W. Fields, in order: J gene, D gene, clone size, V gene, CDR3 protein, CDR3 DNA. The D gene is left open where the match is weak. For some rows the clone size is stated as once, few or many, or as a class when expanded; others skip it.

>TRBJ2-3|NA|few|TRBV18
CASSPVSAAVGNTQYF
TGTGCCAGCTCACCAGTGTCAGCTGCGGTTGGGAATACGCAGTATTTT
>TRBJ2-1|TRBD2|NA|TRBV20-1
CSASQALAGVYNEQFF
TGCAGTGCTAGTCAGGCCCTAGCGGGAGTGTACAATGAGCAGTTCTTC
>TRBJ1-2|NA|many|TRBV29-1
CSVAVAGGAGYTF
TGCAGCGTTGCTGTAGCGGGAGGGGCCGGCTACACCTTC
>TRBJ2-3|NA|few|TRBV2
CASRIARDTQYF
TGTGCCAGCAGAATTGCCCGAGATACGCAGTATTTT
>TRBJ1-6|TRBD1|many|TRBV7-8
CASSLMGQGTLHF
TGTGCCAGCAGCTTAATGGGACAGGGTACCCTCCACTTT
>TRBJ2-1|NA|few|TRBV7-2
CASSLVSSSNEQFF
TGTGCCAGCAGCTTAGTAAGTAGTAGCAATGAGCAGTTCTTC
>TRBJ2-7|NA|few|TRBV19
CASSTTRRGTEYEQYF
TGTGCCAGTAGTACAACGCGCCGGGGGACGGAATACGAGCAGTACTTC
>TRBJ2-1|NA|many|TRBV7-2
CASSFVQRDEQFF
TGTGCCAGCAGCTTCGTACAGCGGGATGAGCAGTTCTTC
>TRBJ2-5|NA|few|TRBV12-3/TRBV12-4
CASRSPLVGEETQYF
TGTGCCAGCAGATCGCCCCTTGTGGGGGAAGAGACCCAGTACTTC
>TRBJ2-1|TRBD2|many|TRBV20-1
CSARDTSGVGNEQFF
TGCAGTGCTAGAGATACCAGCGGGGTTGGCAATGAGCAGTTCTTC
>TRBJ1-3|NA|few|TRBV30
CAWAGAAGNTIYF
TGTGCCTGGGCCGGGGCCGCTGGAAACACCATATATTTT
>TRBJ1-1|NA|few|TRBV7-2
CASSLFHWGPEAFF
TGTGCCAGCAGCTTATTCCACTGGGGCCCTGAAGCTTTCTTT
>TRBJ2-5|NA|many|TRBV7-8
CASSLAGRKTQYF
TGTGCCAGCAGCTTAGCAGGGCGGAAGACCCAGTACTTC
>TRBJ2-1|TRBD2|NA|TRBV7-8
CASSLTSGSSEQFF
TGTGCCAGCAGCTTAACTAGCGGGAGCAGTGAGCAGTTCTTC
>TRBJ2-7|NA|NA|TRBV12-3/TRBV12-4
CASSPEVGEKLAVSSYEQYF
TGTGCCAGCAGTCCGGAAGTTGGGGAAAAACTAGCTGTAAGCTCCTACGAGCAGTACTTC
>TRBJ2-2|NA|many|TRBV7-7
CASSRGAPATGELFF
TGTGCTAGCAGCAGGGGAGCGCCGGCTACCGGGGAGCTGTTTTTT
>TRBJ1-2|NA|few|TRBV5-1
CASSLATSYGYTF
TGCGCCAGCAGCTTGGCGACGAGCTATGGCTACACCTTC
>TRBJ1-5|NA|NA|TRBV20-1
CSAHTGYEVQPQHF
TGCAGTGCTCACACCGGGTACGAGGTTCAGCCCCAGCATTTT
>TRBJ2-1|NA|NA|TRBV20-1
CRAPDTINEQFF
TGCAGAGCTCCAGACACTATCAATGAGCAGTTCTTC
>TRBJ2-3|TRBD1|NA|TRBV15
CATSRGQGRTDTQYF
TGTGCCACCAGCAGAGGACAGGGACGCACAGATACGCAGTATTTT
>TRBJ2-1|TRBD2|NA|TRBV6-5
CASRSTLAGGSHKQFF
TGTGCCAGCCGCTCCACCCTAGCGGGAGGGTCCCATAAGCAGTTCTTC
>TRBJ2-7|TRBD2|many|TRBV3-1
CASSQHKLAGGDEQYF
TGTGCCAGCAGCCAACACAAACTAGCGGGAGGCGACGAGCAGTACTTC